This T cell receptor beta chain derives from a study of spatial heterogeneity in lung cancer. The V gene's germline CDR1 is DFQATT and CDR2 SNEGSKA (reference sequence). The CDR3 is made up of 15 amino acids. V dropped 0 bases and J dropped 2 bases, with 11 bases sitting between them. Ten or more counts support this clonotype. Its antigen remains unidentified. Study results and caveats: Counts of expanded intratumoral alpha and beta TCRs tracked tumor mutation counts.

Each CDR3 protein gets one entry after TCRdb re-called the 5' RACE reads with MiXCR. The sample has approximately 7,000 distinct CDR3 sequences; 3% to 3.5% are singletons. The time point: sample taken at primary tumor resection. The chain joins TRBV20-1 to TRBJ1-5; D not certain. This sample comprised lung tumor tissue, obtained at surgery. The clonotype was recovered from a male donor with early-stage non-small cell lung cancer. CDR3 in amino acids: CSARESGEGNQPQHF. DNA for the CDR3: TGCAGTGCTAGAGAAAGTGGGGAGGGCAATCAGCCCCAGCATTTT.